The 14 T cell receptor beta chains below come from one sample, sequenced in a study of cytomegalovirus exposure and HLA in healthy donors. It was with 60 Vbeta and 13 Jbeta primers that the PCR ran. Sequencing was performed with immunoSEQ multiplex PCR; in TCRdb, only in-frame clones are kept and a portion is missing. Among 95,000 or so clones, just under 70% were seen once, and the ten largest hold around 15%. The sequenced material came from PBMCs. The receptors shown here come from a woman between 50 and 59 years old in good health and CMV-seropositive.

The CDR3 loop is CASSLAPGPTDTQYF. In nucleotides, the CDR3 is TGTGCCAGCAGCTTGGCGCCAGGGCCCACAGATACGCAGTATTTT. This chain connects TRBV5-5 to TRBJ2-3; D may be TRBD1 (5 bases). This CDR3 contains 15 residues. Germline V gives CDR1 SGHKS, CDR2 YYEKEE (reference sequence). Trimming pared 0 bases from V and 2 bases from J, leaving 10 bases between.

The rearrangement links TRBV7-6 to TRBJ2-1, with 7 bases fitting TRBD2. V lost 5 bases to trimming and J lost 0 bases; unmatched junction nucleotides: 7. The CDR3 covers 16 residues. Germline V gene data show CDR1 as SGHVS and CDR2 as FNYEAQ. The CDR3 nucleotides read TGTGCCAGCAGCGAAACTAGCGTATTCTCCTACAATGAGCAGTTCTTC. Residues: CASSETSVFSYNEQFF.

This clone was seen more than once but under ten times. This chain links TRBV6-1 with TRBJ2-7; no reliable D call. Germline CDR1 reads MNHNS; CDR2 reads SASEGT. This CDR3 is built from 14 residues. Deletions cut 1 base from V and 2 bases from J, with 9 bases between. The CDR3: CASSEGRFPYEQYF. The CDR3, as DNA: TGTGCCAGCAGTGAAGGCCGGTTCCCCTACGAGCAGTACTTC.

The chain uses TRBV7-9 and TRBJ2-7; no reliable D call. Germline loops: CDR1 SEHNR, CDR2 FQNEAQ (reference sequence). Trimming took off 8 bases at V and 5 bases at J, with 4 bases between the two ends. CDR3 length: 9 residues. CDR3 in amino acids: CASGNEQYF. The CDR3 region has the DNA TGTGCCAGCGGCAACGAGCAGTACTTC.

The CDR3 sequence is CASSLTGQVVYNEQFF. The CDR3, as DNA: TGCGCCAGCAGCTTGACGGGACAGGTGGTCTACAATGAGCAGTTCTTC. The chain uses TRBV4-3 and TRBJ2-1; 8 nucleotides agree with TRBD1. The CDR3 is 16 amino acids. Germline CDR1 reads LGHNA; CDR2 reads YSLEER. The V gene end was trimmed by 5 bases and the J gene end by 3 bases; junction bases not matched to a gene: 9.

This clone appeared once. The chain links TRBV4-3 to TRBJ1-5; the D is unclear. Germline V CDR1 and CDR2: LGHNA, YSLEER. V was pared by 1 base and J by 4 bases, with 11 bases between. The CDR3 is made up of 15 amino acids. The CDR3 DNA follows: TGCGCCAGCAGCCAAGCCCGAAGCCCAAATCAGCCCCAGCATTTT. This translates into CASSQARSPNQPQHF.

This chain uses TRBV5-1 with TRBJ2-5; a possible D gene is TRBD1 (5 bases). CDR3 length: 13 amino acids. V was cut by 4 bases and J by 5 bases, with 12 bases left in between. Per the germline V gene, CDR1 is SGHRS and CDR2 is YFSETQ. CDR3 region: CASSLGPFETQYF. The CDR3 DNA reads as TGCGCCAGCAGCCTGGGGCCATTTGAGACCCAGTACTTC.

This clone occurred a few times. The chain links TRBV5-1 to TRBJ1-1; 7 positions match TRBD1. Germline CDR1 SGHRS, CDR2 YFSETQ. Trimming at V came to 4 bases and at J to 9 bases, leaving 9 bases not matched to a gene. The CDR3 is 13 residues long. CDR3 in amino acids: CASSPQGVRKAFF. Written as DNA, the CDR3 is TGCGCCAGCAGCCCTCAGGGGGTGCGGAAAGCTTTCTTT.

This chain joins TRBV7-2 and TRBJ1-6; unclear D gene. Trimming left V 5 bases short and J 10 bases short, with 9 bases between. Germline lookup yields CDR1 SGHTA and CDR2 FQGNSA. This CDR3 has 12 residues. The CDR3 DNA reads TGTGCCAGCAGCCCCCCGGGGTCACCCCTCCACTTT. It codes for CASSPPGSPLHF.

This chain links TRBV28 with TRBJ2-7, with TRBD1 matching 11 bases. CDR3 length equals 14 residues. Trimming at V came to 8 bases and at J to 7 bases, leaving 10 bases not matched to a gene. Germline V CDR1 and CDR2: MDHEN, SYDVKM. The CDR3: CASYPGQGVWEQYF. The CDR3 DNA follows: TGTGCCAGCTACCCGGGACAGGGGGTTTGGGAGCAGTACTTC.

J is TRBJ2-7 and V is TRBV5-4; TRBD2 is a possible D gene (6 bases). CDR1 and CDR2 from the germline V gene are SGHNT and YYREEE (reference sequence). The CDR3 loop spans 14 amino acids. V lost 3 bases and J lost 4, with 14 bases in between. CDR3 in DNA: TGTGCCAGCAGCTCCTCCGGGAGCGGGTACGAGCAGTACTTC. It specifies CASSSSGSGYEQYF.

The chain joins TRBV28 to TRBJ1-6; 11 bases fit TRBD1. V trimming: 3 bases; J trimming: 9 bases; junction bases outside the gene matches: 7. Germline V gives CDR1 MDHEN, CDR2 SYDVKM. There are 16 residues in the CDR3. As DNA, the CDR3 is TGTGCCAGCAGTTTCATTCGGACAGGGGGCGGTTCACCCCTCCACTTT. This sequence encodes CASSFIRTGGGSPLHF.

V usage is TRBV18 and J usage is TRBJ2-5; 10 bases agree with TRBD2. TRBJ2-7 matches the DNA end more closely, so the J call is doubtful. Germline V lookup: CDR1 KGHSH, CDR2 LQKENI. The CDR3 extends over 15 amino acids. CDR3 sequence: CASSSTSGAYYEQYF. The DNA for the CDR3 is TGTGCCAGCTCATCAACTAGCGGGGCTTACTACGAGCAGTACTTC.

This clone was counted between two and nine times. J is TRBJ1-2 and V is TRBV5-1, with D perhaps TRBD1 (6 bases). The V end was cut by 0 bases, the J end by 3 bases, with 12 bases between. The CDR3 runs to 15 residues. Looked up from germline, CDR1 is SGHRS and CDR2 is YFSETQ. This chain's CDR3 is CASSLAPTGDYGYTF. The CDR3 DNA is TGCGCCAGCAGCTTGGCCCCGACAGGAGACTATGGCTACACCTTC.